One sample yielded the 22 T cell receptor beta chains listed below, sequenced in a study of blood T cell repertoires in COVID-19. TCRdb keeps only in-frame clones here, not all; method: immunoSEQ multiplex PCR. Altogether some 240,000 clones are present, approximately 88% being singletons, with the ten largest covering approximately 10%. The sample taken for sequencing was peripheral blood. All receptors come from a woman aged 70 to 79 with COVID-19, enrolled during active disease.

The chain has TRBV15 and TRBJ2-6; the match to TRBD1 covers 11 bases. This CDR3 contains 18 residues. Germline V CDR1 and CDR2: LNHNV, YYDKDF (reference sequence). V gave up 1 base and J gave up 4 bases; unmatched junction bases: 6. The CDR3 loop reads CATSRVGQGAPGANVLTF. The CDR3 DNA follows: TGTGCCACCAGCAGAGTAGGACAGGGGGCGCCAGGGGCCAACGTCCTGACTTTC.

A few counts support this clone. The genes are TRBV14 and TRBJ2-7; weak D call: TRBD2 (5 bases). CDR1 and CDR2 (germline): SGHDN, FVKESK. CDR3 length equals 14 residues. Trimming removed 5 bases from V and 1 base from J, with 12 bases in between. CDR3 coding DNA: TGTGCCAGCAGCGCCCGGACTGATTCCTACGAGCAGTACTTC. It is translated as CASSARTDSYEQYF.

The gene calls are TRBV3-1 (or the pseudogene TRBV3-2) and TRBJ2-7; D possibly corresponds to TRBD1 (5 bases). V was trimmed by 6 bases and J by 6 bases, leaving 24 bases between them. Germline V gene data show CDR1 as LGHDT and CDR2 as YNNKEL (reference sequence). This CDR3 is built from 16 residues. The CDR3, as DNA: TGTGCCAGCAGACTAATTTCAGGGAAAAGCCTGTGCGAGCAGTACTTC. Translating it yields CASRLISGKSLCEQYF.

The chain recombines TRBV5-1 with TRBJ1-1; D gene uncertain. Looked up from germline, CDR1 is SGHRS and CDR2 is YFSETQ. Trimming took 3 bases from V and 0 from J, leaving 9 bases between them. This CDR3 has 14 amino acids. The CDR3 sequence is CASSSLSLNTEAFF. As DNA, the CDR3 is TGCGCCAGCAGCTCCTTGAGCTTGAACACTGAAGCTTTCTTT.

The genes are TRBV18 and TRBJ2-7, with D tentatively TRBD1 (5 bases). CDR3 length: 14 residues. The germline V and J ends were trimmed by 8 bases and 2 bases, with 16 bases remaining between them. Germline assignment: CDR1 KGHSH and CDR2 LQKENI. This chain's CDR3 is CASQWTSGAYEQYF. In nucleotides, the CDR3 is TGTGCCAGCCAATGGACAAGTGGAGCCTACGAGCAGTACTTC.

The V call is TRBV12-5, the J call TRBJ1-5; TRBD1 is a possible D gene (6 bases). The germline V and J ends were trimmed by 5 bases and 4 bases, with 27 bases remaining between them. CDR1 and CDR2 from the germline V gene are LGHNT and FRNRAP. The CDR3 runs to 19 residues. The CDR3 nucleotides are TGTGCTAGTGGTGCGACAGGCGCACCTAGTATCGGGTCAAATCAGCCCCAGCATTTT. Translated, it gives CASGATGAPSIGSNQPQHF.

V usage is TRBV5-4 and J usage is TRBJ2-1; 9 nucleotides align to TRBD1. Germline V gene lookup returns CDR1 SGHNT and CDR2 YYREEE (reference sequence). V was pared by 0 bases and J by 2 bases, with 3 bases of the junction left unmatched. CDR3 length: 16 amino acids. DNA of the CDR3: TGTGCCAGCAGCTTGGACACAGGGGGCCCCTACAATGAGCAGTTCTTC. This sequence encodes CASSLDTGGPYNEQFF.

The gene calls are TRBV5-1 and TRBJ2-1; 9 bases fit TRBD2. The germline V gene encodes CDR1 SGHRS and CDR2 YFSETQ. The CDR3 length is 15 residues. Trimming took 4 bases from V and 4 from J; bases not matched to a gene: 6. The CDR3 DNA sequence: TGCGCCAGCAGCCCAATAGCGGGAGAATACAATGAGCAGTTCTTC. Translating gives CASSPIAGEYNEQFF.

The chain has TRBV19 and TRBJ1-1, with 11 positions matching TRBD1. CDR1 is LNHDA and CDR2 is SQIVND in the germline V gene (reference sequence). This CDR3 spans 15 amino acids. J gave up 4 bases and V 4 bases, and 5 bases lay outside the gene matches. The CDR3 coding sequence is TGTGCCAGTAGTACTACCGGGACAGGGGGCACTGAAGCTTTCTTT. Translating it yields CASSTTGTGGTEAFF.

This chain connects TRBV9 to TRBJ1-6; TRBD1 agrees at 7 bases. Germline CDR1 is SGDLS and CDR2 is YYNGEE. Trimming removed 4 bases from V and 8 bases from J; junction bases left unmatched: 9. This CDR3 is built from 15 residues. The CDR3 here is CASSPGVQGDSPLHF. The DNA of the CDR3 is TGTGCCAGCAGCCCGGGGGTGCAGGGGGATTCACCCCTCCACTTT.

The chain joins TRBV5-1 to TRBJ2-3; TRBD1 aligns across 10 bases. Germline V gives CDR1 SGHRS, CDR2 YFSETQ. The CDR3 covers 15 residues. The trim removed 0 bases at V and 7 bases at J, leaving 5 bases unmatched. This CDR3 is CASSLGGQGLNTQYF. The CDR3 coding sequence is TGCGCCAGCAGCTTGGGGGGACAGGGGTTGAATACGCAGTATTTT. Full variable domain (outside the CDR3, taken from reference TRBV5-1 and TRBJ2-3): KAGVTQTPRYLIKTRGQQVTLSCSPISGHRSVSWYQQTPGQGLQFLFEYFSETQRNKGNFPGRFSGRQFSNSRSEMNVSTLELGDSALYLCASSLGGQGLNTQYFGPGTRLTVL.

The gene calls are TRBV7-9 and TRBJ1-4; D ambiguous. Trimming took off 3 bases at V and 8 bases at J, with 4 bases between the two ends. This CDR3 region has 11 residues. CDR1 and CDR2 (germline): SEHNR, FQNEAQ (reference sequence). Written as DNA, the CDR3 is TGTGCCAGCAGCTTCGGGGAAAAACTGTTTTTT. It is translated as CASSFGEKLFF.

The chain carries TRBV7-2 and TRBJ2-7; 7 nucleotides line up with TRBD2. The V segment lost 1 base and the J segment 5 bases; nucleotides outside the gene matches: 8. The CDR3 is 15 residues long. Per the germline V gene, CDR1 is SGHTA and CDR2 is FQGNSA. The CDR3 bases are TGTGCCAGCAGCTTAGTATTTGCGGGAGCCCACGAGCAGTACTTC. This codes for CASSLVFAGAHEQYF.

This chain uses TRBV6-6 with TRBJ2-5, with TRBD1 matching 11 bases. Germline V gives CDR1 MNHNY, CDR2 SVGAGI (reference sequence). The J segment lost 5 bases and the V segment lost 6 bases, leaving 5 bases of the junction unmatched. The length of the CDR3 is 14 residues. The DNA of the CDR3 is TGTGCCAGCAGCAGGGGGACAGGGGGTGAGACCCAGTACTTC. The encoded protein is CASSRGTGGETQYF.

J is TRBJ2-1 and V is TRBV30; TRBD2 is a possible D gene (5 bases). The V end was cut by 0 bases, the J end by 4 bases, with 13 bases between. The CDR3 has 15 residues. Per germline, CDR1 GTSNPN and CDR2 SVGIG (reference sequence). The CDR3 bases are TGTGCCTGGAGTGTAGGGAGTTCGGTTTACAATGAGCAGTTCTTC. Translation: CAWSVGSSVYNEQFF.

The genes are TRBV5-1 and TRBJ2-7; 9 bases line up with TRBD2. Germline V CDR1 and CDR2: SGHRS, YFSETQ. The CDR3 is 15 residues long. The V gene end was trimmed by 0 bases and the J gene end by 5 bases; junction bases not matched to a gene: 6. CDR3 amino acids: CASSLETSGFDEQYF. The CDR3, as DNA: TGCGCCAGCAGCTTGGAAACTAGCGGGTTCGACGAGCAGTACTTC.

The chain employs TRBV28 and TRBJ1-4, with D possibly matching TRBD1 (6 bases). Trimming cost V 5 bases and J 6 bases, with 19 bases left between them. In germline, CDR1 is MDHEN, CDR2 SYDVKM. CDR3 size: 16 residues. The CDR3 DNA follows: TGTGCCAGCAGTAGGCGTCTGACAGGTAGTTATGAAAAACTGTTTTTT. Translating it yields CASSRRLTGSYEKLFF.

The chain couples TRBV28 to TRBJ1-1; 7 positions match TRBD1. CDR1 and CDR2 (germline): MDHEN, SYDVKM. The CDR3 spans 13 residues. The junction had 8 bases not matched to a gene; V was cut back by 3 bases and J by 10 bases. Written as DNA, the CDR3 is TGTGCCAGCAGTTTCGGGACAGTGTTGGGAGCTTTCTTT. Translated: CASSFGTVLGAFF.

The V gene is TRBV23-1, the J gene TRBJ2-7, with D unclear. TRBV23-1 is annotated as an ORF whose role is uncertain. V was clipped by 3 bases and J by 2 bases, with 20 bases between them. CDR3 size: 17 residues. CDR3 bases: TGCGCCAGCAGTCAGTCAAAAGCGCGCGGCAGACCCTACGAGCAGTACTTC. Protein sequence: CASSQSKARGRPYEQYF.

The V gene is TRBV6-5, the J gene TRBJ2-7, with D possibly being TRBD2 (6 bases). The ends were cut back, 0 bases at V and 4 bases at J, with 13 bases in the middle. The CDR3 contains 15 residues. CDR1 and CDR2 (germline): MNHEY, SVGAGI. The DNA of the CDR3 is TGTGCCAGCAGTTACTCTTCGGGAGAGACATACGAGCAGTACTTC. This gives the protein CASSYSSGETYEQYF.

The V and J genes are TRBV6-6 and TRBJ1-1, with 8 nucleotides matching TRBD1. This CDR3 region has 15 residues. CDR1 MNHNY and CDR2 SVGAGI come from the germline V gene (reference sequence). V lost 5 bases to trimming and J lost 7 bases; unmatched junction nucleotides: 12. The CDR3 DNA sequence: TGTGCCAGCAGTAGTACTGACAGGGGCCGAGTTGAAGCTTTCTTT. This encodes CASSSTDRGRVEAFF.

This chain links TRBV19 with TRBJ2-3, with TRBD2 identical over 11 bases. The CDR3 is 15 residues long. Germline V CDR1 and CDR2: LNHDA, SQIVND (reference sequence). J lost 6 bases, V lost 4 bases, and 6 bases had no gene match. The CDR3 DNA reads TGTGCCAGTAGTACCAGACTAGCGGGATGGGATACGCAGTATTTT. This sequence encodes CASSTRLAGWDTQYF.